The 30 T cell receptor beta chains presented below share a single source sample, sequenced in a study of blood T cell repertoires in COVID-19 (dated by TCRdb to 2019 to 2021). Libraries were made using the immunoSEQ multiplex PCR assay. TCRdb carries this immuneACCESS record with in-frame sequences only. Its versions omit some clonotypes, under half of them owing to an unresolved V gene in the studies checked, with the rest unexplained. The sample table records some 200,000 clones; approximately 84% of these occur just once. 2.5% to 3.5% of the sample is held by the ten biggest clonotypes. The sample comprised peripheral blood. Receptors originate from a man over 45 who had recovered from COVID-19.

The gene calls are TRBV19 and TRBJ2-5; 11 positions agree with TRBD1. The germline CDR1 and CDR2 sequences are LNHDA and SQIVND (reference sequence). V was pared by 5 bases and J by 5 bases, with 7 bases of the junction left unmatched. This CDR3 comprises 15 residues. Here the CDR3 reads CASSPRDRGSETQYF. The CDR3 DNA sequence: TGTGCCAGTAGTCCCCGGGACAGGGGGTCTGAGACCCAGTACTTC.

This chain's CDR3 is CASSADRVGAYGYTF. The CDR3 DNA reads TGTGCCAGCAGCGCCGACAGGGTTGGAGCCTATGGCTACACCTTC. The chain couples TRBV9 to TRBJ1-2; 7 bases are shared with TRBD1. Per germline, CDR1 SGDLS and CDR2 YYNGEE. After removal of 3 bases from V and 4 bases from J, the junction contained 9 bases not matched to a gene. The CDR3 sequence is 15 residues long.

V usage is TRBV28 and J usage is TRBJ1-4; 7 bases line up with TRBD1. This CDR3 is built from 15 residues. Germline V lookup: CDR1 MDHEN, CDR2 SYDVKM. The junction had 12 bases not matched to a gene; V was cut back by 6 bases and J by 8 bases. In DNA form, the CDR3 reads TGTGCCAGCAGGCCCGCGACAGGGCAGGGGGAAAAACTGTTTTTT. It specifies CASRPATGQGEKLFF.

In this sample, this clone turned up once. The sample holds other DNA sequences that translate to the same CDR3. The DNA for the CDR3 is TGTGCCAGCTCACCACCGCCGGGGTACGAGCAGTACTTC. It is translated as CASSPPPGYEQYF. The V call is TRBV18, the J call TRBJ2-7; perhaps TRBD2 as D (5 bases). The CDR3 loop spans 13 amino acids. CDR1 is KGHSH, CDR2 LQKENI, per germline. V was trimmed by 0 bases and J by 4 bases, leaving 7 bases between them.

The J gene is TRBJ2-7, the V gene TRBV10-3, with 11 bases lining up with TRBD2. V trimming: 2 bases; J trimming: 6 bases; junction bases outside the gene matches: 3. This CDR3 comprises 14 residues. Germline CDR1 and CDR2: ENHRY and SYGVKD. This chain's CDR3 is CAISEGGLAGEQYF. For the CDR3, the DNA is TGTGCCATCAGTGAGGGAGGACTAGCGGGCGAGCAGTACTTC.

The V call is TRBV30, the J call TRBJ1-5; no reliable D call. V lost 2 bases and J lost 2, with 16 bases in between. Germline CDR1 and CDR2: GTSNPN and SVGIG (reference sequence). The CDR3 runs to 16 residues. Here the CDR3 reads CAWSHDQGGGNQPQHF. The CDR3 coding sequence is TGTGCCTGGAGTCACGACCAAGGAGGCGGCAATCAGCCCCAGCATTTT.

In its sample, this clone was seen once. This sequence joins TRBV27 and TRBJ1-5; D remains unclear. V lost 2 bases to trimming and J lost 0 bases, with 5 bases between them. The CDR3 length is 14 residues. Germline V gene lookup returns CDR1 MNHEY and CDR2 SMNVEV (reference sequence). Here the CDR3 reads CASSLKYSNQPQHF. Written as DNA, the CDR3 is TGTGCCAGCAGTTTAAAATATAGCAATCAGCCCCAGCATTTT.

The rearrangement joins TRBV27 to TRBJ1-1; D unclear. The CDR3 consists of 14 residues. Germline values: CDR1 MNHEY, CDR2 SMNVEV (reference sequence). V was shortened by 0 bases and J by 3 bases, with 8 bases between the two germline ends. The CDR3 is CASSLSRVDTEAFF. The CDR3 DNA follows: TGTGCCAGCAGTTTATCAAGAGTGGACACTGAAGCTTTCTTT.

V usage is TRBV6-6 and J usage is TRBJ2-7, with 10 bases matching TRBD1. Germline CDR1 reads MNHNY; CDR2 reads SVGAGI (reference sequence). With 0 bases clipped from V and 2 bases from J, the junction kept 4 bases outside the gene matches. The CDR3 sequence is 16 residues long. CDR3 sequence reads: CASSYSSGTGAYEQYF. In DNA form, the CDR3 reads TGTGCCAGCAGTTACTCGAGTGGGACAGGGGCCTACGAGCAGTACTTC.

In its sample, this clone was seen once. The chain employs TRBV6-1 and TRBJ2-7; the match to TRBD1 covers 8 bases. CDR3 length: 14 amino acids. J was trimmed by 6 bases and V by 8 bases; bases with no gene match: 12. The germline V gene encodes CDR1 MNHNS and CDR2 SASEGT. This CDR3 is CASRSGTGPSEQYF. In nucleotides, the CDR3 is TGTGCCAGCCGATCCGGGACAGGTCCCAGCGAGCAGTACTTC.

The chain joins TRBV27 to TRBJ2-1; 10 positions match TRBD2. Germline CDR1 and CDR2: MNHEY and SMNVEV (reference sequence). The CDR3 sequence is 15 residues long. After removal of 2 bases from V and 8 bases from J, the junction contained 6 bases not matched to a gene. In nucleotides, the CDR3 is TGTGCCAGCAGTTTAGCTAGCGGGAGAGGCTATGAGCAGTTCTTC. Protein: CASSLASGRGYEQFF.

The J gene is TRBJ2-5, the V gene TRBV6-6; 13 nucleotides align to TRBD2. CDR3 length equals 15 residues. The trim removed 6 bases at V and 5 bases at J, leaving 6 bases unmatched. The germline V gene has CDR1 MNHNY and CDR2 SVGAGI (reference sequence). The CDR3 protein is CASSPGLAGRETQYF. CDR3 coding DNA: TGTGCCAGCAGCCCGGGACTAGCGGGACGTGAGACCCAGTACTTC.

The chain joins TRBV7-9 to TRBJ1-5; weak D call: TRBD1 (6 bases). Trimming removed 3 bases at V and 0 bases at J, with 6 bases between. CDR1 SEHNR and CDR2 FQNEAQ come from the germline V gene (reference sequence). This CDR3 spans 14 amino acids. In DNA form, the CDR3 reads TGTGCCAGCAGCTTGACAGGTAGCAATCAGCCCCAGCATTTT. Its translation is CASSLTGSNQPQHF. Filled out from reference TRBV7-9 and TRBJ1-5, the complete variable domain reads DTGVSQNPRHKITKRGQNVTFRCDPISEHNRLYWYRQTLGQGPEFLTYFQNEAQLEKSRLLSDRFSAERPKGSFSTLEIQRTEQGDSAMYLCASSLTGSNQPQHFGDGTRLSIL.

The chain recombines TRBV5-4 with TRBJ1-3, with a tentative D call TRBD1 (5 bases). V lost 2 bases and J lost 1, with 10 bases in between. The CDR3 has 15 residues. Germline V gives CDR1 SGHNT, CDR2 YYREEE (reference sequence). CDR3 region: CASSLPGWSGNTIYF. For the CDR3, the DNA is TGTGCCAGCAGCTTACCAGGGTGGTCTGGAAACACCATATATTTT.

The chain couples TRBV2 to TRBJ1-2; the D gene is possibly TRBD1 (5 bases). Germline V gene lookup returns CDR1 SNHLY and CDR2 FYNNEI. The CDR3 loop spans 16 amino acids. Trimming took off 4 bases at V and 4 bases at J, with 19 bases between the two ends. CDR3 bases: TGTGCCAGCAGTGGGGGTCGGAGGGGATGGGGCTATGGCTACACCTTC. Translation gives CASSGGRRGWGYGYTF.

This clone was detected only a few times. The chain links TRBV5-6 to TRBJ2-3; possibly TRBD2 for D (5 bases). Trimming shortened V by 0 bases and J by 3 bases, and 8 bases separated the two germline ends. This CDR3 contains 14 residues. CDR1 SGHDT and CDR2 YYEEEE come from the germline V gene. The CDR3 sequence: CASSLGENTDTQYF. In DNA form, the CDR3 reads TGTGCCAGCAGCTTGGGGGAGAATACAGATACGCAGTATTTT.

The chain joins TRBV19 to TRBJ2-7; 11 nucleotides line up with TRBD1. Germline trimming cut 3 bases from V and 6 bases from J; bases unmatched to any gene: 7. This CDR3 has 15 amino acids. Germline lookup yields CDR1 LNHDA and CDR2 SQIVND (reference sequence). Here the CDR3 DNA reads TGTGCCAGTAGTATCTCCGGGACAGGGGGTTCCGAGCAGTACTTC. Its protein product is CASSISGTGGSEQYF.

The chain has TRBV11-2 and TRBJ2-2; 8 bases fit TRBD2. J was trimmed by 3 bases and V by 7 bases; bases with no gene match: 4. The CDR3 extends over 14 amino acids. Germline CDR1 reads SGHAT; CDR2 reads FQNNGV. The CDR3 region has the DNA TGTGCCAGCAACCTAGCGGGCTACACCGGGGAGCTGTTTTTT. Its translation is CASNLAGYTGELFF.

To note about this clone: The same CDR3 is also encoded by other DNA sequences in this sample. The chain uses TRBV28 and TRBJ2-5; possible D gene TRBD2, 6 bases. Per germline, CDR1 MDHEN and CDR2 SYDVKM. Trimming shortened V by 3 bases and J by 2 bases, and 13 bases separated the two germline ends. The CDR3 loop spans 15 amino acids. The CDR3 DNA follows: TGTGCCAGCAGTTTGACATCTGGGGGGCAAGAGACCCAGTACTTC. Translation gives CASSLTSGGQETQYF.

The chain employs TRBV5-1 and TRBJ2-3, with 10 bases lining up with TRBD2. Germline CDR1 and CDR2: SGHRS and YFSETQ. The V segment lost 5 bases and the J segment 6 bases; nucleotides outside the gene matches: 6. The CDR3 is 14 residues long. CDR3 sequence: CASRQREGRDTQYF. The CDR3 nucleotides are TGCGCCAGCAGACAGCGGGAGGGCCGGGATACGCAGTATTTT.

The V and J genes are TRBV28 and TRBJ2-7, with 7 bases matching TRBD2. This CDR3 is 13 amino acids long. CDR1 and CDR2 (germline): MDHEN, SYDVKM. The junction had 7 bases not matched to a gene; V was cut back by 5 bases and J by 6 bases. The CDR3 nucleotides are TGTGCCAGCAGTCCGGGACTACCTCCCGAGCAGTACTTC. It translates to CASSPGLPPEQYF.

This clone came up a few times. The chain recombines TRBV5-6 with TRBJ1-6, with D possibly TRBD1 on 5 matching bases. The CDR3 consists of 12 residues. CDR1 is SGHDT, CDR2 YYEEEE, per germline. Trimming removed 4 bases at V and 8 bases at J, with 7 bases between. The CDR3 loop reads CASSRDYSPLHF. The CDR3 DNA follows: TGTGCCAGCAGCCGGGACTATTCACCCCTCCACTTT.

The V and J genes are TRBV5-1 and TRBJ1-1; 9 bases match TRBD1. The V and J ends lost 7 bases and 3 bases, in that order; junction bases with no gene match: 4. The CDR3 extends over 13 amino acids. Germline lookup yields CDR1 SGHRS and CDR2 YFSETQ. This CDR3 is CASAWDRDTEAFF. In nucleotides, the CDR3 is TGCGCCAGCGCATGGGACAGGGACACTGAAGCTTTCTTT.

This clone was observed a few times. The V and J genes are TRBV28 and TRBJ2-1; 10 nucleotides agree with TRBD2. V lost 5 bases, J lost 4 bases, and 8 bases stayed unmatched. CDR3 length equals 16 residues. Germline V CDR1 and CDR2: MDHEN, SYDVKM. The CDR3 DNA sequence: TGTGCCAGCAGTCCGACCGGGACTAGCGCTTACAATGAGCAGTTCTTC. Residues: CASSPTGTSAYNEQFF.

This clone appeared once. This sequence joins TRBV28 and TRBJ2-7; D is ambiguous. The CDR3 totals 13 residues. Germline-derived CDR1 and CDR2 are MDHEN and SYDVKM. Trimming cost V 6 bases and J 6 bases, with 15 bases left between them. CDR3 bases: TGTGCCAGCAGCCCCATACCCCAGTTCGAGCAGTACTTC. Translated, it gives CASSPIPQFEQYF.

The CDR3 region is CASSQDEGRQYF. DNA for the CDR3: TGTGCCAGCAGCCAAGATGAGGGAAGGCAGTATTTT. The gene calls are TRBV3-1 (or the pseudogene TRBV3-2) and TRBJ2-3, with TRBD2 as a possible D gene (5 bases). Germline V gene lookup returns CDR1 LGHDT and CDR2 YNNKEL (reference sequence). V dropped 0 bases and J dropped 11 bases, with 9 bases sitting between them. This CDR3 contains 12 residues.

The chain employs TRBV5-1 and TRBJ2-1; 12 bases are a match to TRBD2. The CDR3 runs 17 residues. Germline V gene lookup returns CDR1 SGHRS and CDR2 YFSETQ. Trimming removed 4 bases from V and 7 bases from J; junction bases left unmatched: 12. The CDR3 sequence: CASSGGLAGGPGNEQFF. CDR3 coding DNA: TGCGCCAGCAGCGGGGGGCTAGCGGGAGGGCCGGGAAATGAGCAGTTCTTC.

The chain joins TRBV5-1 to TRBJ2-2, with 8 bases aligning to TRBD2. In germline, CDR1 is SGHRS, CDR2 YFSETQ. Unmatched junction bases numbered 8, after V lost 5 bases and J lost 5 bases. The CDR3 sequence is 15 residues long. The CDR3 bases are TGCGCCAGCAGTCGCCTAGCGGGTCCTACCGGGGAGCTGTTTTTT. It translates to CASSRLAGPTGELFF.

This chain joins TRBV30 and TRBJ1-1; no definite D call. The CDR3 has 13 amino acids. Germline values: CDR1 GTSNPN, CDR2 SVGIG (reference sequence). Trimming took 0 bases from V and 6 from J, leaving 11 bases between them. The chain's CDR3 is CAWSVLRRAEAFF. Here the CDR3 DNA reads TGTGCCTGGAGTGTACTTAGGCGGGCTGAAGCTTTCTTT. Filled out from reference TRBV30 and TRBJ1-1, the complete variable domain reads SQTIHQWPATLVQPVGSPLSLECTVEGTSNPNLYWYRQAAGRGLQLLFYSVGIGQISSEVPQNLSASRPQDRQFILSSKKLLLSDSGFYLCAWSVLRRAEAFFGQGTRLTVV.

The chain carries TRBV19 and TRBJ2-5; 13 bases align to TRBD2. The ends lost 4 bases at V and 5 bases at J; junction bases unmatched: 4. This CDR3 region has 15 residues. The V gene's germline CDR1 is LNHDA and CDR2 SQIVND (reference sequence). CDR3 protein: CASSTRTSGSETQYF. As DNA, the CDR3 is TGTGCCAGTAGTACACGGACTAGCGGGAGTGAGACCCAGTACTTC. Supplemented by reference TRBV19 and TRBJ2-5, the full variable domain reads DGGITQSPKYLFRKEGQNVTLSCEQNLNHDAMYWYRQDPGQGLRLIYYSQIVNDFQKGDIAEGYSVSREKKESFPLTVTSAQKNPTAFYLCASSTRTSGSETQYFGPGTRLLVL.